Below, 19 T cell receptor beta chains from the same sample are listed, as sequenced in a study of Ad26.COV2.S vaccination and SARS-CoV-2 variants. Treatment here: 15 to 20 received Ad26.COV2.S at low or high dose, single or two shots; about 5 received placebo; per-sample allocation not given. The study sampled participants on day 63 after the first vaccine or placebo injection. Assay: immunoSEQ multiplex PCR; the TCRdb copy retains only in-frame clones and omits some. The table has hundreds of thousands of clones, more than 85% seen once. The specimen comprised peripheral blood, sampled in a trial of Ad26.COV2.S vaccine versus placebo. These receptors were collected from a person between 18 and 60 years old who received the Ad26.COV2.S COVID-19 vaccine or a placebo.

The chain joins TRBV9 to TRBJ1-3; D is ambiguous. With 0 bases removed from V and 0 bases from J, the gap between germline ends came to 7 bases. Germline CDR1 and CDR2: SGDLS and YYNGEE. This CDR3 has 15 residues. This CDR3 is CASSVGRGSGNTIYF. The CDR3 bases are TGTGCCAGCAGCGTAGGAAGAGGCTCTGGAAACACCATATATTTT.

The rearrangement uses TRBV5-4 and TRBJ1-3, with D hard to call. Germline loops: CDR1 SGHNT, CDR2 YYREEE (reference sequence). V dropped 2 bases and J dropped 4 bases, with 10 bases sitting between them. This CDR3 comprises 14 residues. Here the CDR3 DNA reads TGTGCCAGCAGCTTAGGGCAGCGCGGAAACACCATATATTTT. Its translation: CASSLGQRGNTIYF.

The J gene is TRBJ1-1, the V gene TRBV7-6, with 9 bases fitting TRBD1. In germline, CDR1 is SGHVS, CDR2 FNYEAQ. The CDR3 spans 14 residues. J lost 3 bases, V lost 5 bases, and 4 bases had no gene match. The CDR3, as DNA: TGTGCCAGCAGCACGGGACAGGGAGACACTGAAGCTTTCTTT. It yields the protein CASSTGQGDTEAFF.

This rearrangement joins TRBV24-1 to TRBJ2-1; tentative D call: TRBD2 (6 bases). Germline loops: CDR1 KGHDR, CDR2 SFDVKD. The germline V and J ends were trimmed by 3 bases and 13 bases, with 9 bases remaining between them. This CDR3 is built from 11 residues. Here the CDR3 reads CATSDVDYQFF. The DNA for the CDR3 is TGTGCCACCAGTGATGTGGACTATCAGTTCTTC.

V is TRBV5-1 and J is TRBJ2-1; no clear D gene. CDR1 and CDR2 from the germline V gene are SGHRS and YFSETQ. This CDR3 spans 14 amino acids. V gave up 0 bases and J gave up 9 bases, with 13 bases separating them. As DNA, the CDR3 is TGCGCCAGCAGCTTGGGAGTCAGCCTGGGTGAGCAGTTCTTC. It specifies CASSLGVSLGEQFF.

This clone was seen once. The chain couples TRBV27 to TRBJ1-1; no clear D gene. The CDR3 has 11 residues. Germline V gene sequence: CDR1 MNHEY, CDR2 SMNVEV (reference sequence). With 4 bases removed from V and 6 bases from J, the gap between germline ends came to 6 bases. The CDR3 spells CASSSTAEAFF. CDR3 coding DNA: TGTGCCAGCAGTTCCACAGCTGAAGCTTTCTTT.

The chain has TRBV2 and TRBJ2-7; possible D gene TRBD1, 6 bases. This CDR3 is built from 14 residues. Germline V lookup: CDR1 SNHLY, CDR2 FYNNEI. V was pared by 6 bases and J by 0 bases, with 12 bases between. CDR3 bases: TGTGCCAGCAGGACGGACAGTTCCTCCTACGAGCAGTACTTC. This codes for CASRTDSSSYEQYF.

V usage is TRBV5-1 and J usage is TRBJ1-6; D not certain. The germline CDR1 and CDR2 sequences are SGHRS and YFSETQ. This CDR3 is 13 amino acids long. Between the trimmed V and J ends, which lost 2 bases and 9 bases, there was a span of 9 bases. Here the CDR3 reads CASSLGGLSPLHF. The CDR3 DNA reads TGCGCCAGCAGCTTAGGAGGGCTTTCACCCCTCCACTTT. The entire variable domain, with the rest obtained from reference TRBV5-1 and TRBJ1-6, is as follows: KAGVTQTPRYLIKTRGQQVTLSCSPISGHRSVSWYQQTPGQGLQFLFEYFSETQRNKGNFPGRFSGRQFSNSRSEMNVSTLELGDSALYLCASSLGGLSPLHFGNGTRLTVT.

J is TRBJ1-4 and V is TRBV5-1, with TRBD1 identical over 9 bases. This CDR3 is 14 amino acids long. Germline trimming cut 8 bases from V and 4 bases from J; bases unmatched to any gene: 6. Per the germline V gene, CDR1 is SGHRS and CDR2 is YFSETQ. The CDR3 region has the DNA TGCGCCAGTCGACAGGGGGGGAGTAATGAAAAACTGTTTTTT. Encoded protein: CASRQGGSNEKLFF.

The CDR3 nucleotides are TGCAGCGTCGGAGCGGGGGGGATCCCCACAGATACGCAGTATTTT. As protein: CSVGAGGIPTDTQYF. The J gene is TRBJ2-3, the V gene TRBV29-1, with TRBD2 matching 10 bases. Germline V gene lookup returns CDR1 SQVTM and CDR2 ANQGSEA. V shed 6 bases and J 2 bases; nucleotides not matched to a gene: 8. The CDR3 is 15 amino acids.

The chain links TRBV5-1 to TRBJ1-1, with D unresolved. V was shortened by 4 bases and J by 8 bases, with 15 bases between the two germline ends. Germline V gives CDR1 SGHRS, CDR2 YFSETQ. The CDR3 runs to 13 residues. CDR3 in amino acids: CASSVDIEGEAFF. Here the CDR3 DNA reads TGCGCCAGCAGCGTCGACATTGAAGGAGAAGCTTTCTTT. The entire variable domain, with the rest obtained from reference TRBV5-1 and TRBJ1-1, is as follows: KAGVTQTPRYLIKTRGQQVTLSCSPISGHRSVSWYQQTPGQGLQFLFEYFSETQRNKGNFPGRFSGRQFSNSRSEMNVSTLELGDSALYLCASSVDIEGEAFFGQGTRLTVV.

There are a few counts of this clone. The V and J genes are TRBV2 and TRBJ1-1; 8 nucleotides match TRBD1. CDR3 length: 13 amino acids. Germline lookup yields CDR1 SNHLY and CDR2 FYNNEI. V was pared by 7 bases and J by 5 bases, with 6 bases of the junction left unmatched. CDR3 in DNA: TGTGCCAGCATCATTACAGGGGGAACTGAAGCTTTCTTT. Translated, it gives CASIITGGTEAFF. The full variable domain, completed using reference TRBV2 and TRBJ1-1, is EPEVTQTPSHQVTQMGQEVILRCVPISNHLYFYWYRQILGQKVEFLVSFYNNEISEKSEIFDDQFSVERPDGSNFTLKIRSTKLEDSAMYFCASIITGGTEAFFGQGTRLTVV.

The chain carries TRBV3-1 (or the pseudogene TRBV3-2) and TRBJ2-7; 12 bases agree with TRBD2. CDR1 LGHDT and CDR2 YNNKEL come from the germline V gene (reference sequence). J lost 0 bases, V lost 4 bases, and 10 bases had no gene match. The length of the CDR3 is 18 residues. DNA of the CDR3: TGTGCCAGCAGCCCCTCAAGACTAGCGGGAGCGAGCTCCTACGAGCAGTACTTC. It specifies CASSPSRLAGASSYEQYF.

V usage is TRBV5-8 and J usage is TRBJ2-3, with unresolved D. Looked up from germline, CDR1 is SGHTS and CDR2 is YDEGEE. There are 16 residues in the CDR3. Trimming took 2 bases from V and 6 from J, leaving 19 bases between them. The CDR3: CASSFLTGRPIDTQYF. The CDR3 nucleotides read TGTGCCAGCAGCTTCCTAACTGGACGGCCAATTGATACGCAGTATTTT.

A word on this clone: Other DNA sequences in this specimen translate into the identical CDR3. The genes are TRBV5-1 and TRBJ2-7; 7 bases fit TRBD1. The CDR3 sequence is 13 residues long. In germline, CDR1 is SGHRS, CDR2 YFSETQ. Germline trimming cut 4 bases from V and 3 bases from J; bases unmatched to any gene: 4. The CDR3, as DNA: TGCGCCAGCAGCCCGGGGACAGTCTACGAGCAGTACTTC. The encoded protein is CASSPGTVYEQYF. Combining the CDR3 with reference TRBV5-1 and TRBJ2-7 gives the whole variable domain KAGVTQTPRYLIKTRGQQVTLSCSPISGHRSVSWYQQTPGQGLQFLFEYFSETQRNKGNFPGRFSGRQFSNSRSEMNVSTLELGDSALYLCASSPGTVYEQYFGPGTRLTVT.

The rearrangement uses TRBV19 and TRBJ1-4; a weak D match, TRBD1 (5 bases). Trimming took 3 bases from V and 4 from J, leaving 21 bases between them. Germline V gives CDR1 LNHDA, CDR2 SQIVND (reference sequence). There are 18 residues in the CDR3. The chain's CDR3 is CASSIQKRRGVGNEKLFF. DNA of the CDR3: TGTGCCAGTAGTATCCAGAAAAGAAGGGGCGTAGGTAATGAAAAACTGTTTTTT.

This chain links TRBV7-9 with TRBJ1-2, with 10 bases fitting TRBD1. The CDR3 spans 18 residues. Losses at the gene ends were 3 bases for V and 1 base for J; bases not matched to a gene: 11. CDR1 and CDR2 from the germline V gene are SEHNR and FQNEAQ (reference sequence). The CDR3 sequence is CASSLSHPGQGGNYGYTF. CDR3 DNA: TGTGCCAGCAGCTTGAGCCACCCAGGACAGGGGGGTAACTATGGCTACACCTTC.

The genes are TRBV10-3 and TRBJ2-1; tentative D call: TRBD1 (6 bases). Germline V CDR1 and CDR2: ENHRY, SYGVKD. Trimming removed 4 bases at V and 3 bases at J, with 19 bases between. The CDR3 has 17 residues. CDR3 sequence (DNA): TGTGCCATCAGTGGGCCACCACGGACAGTCGACTACAATGAGCAGTTCTTC. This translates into CAISGPPRTVDYNEQFF.

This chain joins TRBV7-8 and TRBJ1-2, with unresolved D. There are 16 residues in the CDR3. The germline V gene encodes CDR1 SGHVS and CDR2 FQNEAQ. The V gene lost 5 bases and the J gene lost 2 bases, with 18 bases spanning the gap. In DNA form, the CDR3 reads TGTGCCAGCAGCCCCAGACGGGCCACTGACAACTATGGCTACACCTTC. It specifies CASSPRRATDNYGYTF. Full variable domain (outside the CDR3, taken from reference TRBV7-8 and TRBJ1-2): GAGVSQSPRYKVAKRGQDVALRCDPISGHVSLFWYQQALGQGPEFLTYFQNEAQLDKSGLPSDRFFAERPEGSVSTLKIQRTQQEDSAVYLCASSPRRATDNYGYTFGSGTRLTVV.